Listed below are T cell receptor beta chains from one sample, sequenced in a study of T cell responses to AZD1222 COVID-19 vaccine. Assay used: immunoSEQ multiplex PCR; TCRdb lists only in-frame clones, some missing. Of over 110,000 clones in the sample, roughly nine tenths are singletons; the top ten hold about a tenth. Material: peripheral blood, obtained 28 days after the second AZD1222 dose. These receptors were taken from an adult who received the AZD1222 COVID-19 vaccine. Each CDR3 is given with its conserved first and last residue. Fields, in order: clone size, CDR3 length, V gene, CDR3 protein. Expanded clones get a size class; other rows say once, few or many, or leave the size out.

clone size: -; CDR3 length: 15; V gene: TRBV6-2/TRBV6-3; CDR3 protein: CASSPAASGVDTQYF
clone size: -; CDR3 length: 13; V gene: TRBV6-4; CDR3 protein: CASSDETGKGYTF
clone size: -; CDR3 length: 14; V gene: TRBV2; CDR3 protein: CASSSQGTSGEQYF
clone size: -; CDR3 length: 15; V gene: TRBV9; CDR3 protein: CASSPVDRLNTEAFF
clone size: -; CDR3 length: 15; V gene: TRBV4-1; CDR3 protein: CASSQKAGANTEAFF
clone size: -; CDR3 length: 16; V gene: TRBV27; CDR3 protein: CASSTAGTSGNGEQFF
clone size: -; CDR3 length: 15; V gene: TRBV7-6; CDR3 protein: CASSPAQGAYNEQFF
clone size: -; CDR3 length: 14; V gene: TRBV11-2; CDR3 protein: CASSRSFSNTEAFF
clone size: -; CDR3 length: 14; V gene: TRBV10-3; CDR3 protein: CAITGQGLNYGYTF
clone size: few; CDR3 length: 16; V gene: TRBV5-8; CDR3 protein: CASSLGRPATNEKLFF
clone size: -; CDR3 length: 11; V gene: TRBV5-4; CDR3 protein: CASSSPIEQFF
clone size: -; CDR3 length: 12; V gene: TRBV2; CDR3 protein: CASRVLRDGYTF
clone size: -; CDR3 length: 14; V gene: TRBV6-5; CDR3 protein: CASSSDSGANVLTF
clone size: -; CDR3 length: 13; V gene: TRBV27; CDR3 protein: CASRPGAGYGYTF
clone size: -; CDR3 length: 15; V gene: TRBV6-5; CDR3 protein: CASDWHYTSTDTQYF
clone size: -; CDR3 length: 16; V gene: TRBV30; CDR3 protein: CAWSLAGSTYRETQYF
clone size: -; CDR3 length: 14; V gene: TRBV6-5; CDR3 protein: CASSSPTFMKTQYF
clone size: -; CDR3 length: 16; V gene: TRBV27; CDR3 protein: CASSWASGTSTDTQYF
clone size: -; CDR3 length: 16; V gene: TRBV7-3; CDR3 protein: CASSLSSGGAADTQYF
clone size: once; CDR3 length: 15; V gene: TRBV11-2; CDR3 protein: CASSTRGELNTEAFF
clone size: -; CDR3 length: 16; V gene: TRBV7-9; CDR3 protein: CASSHWREGNTGELFF
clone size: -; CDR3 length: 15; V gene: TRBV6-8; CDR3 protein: CASSHLGQGNTEAFF
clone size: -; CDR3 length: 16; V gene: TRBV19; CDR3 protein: CASSSREGGAYNEQFF
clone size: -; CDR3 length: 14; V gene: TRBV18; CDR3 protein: CASSPDSGGEKLFF
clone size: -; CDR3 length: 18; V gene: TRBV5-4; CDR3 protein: CASSLAEDYYLGEGGYTF
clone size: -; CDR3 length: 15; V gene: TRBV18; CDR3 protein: CASSPGTGVRNEQFF
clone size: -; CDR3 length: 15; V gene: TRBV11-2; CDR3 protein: CASSLVSSYNSPLHF
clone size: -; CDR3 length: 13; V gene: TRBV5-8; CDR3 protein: CASGYRGGEKLFF
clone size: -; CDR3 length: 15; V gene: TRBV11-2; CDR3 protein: CASTLLPATNTEAFF
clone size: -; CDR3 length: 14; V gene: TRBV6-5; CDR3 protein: CASSYRDRGYGYTF
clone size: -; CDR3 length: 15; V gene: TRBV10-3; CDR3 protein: CAISEWGQNTDTQYF
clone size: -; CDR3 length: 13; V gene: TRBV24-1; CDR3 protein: CATSRQGDQPQHF
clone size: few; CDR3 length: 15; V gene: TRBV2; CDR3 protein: CASSEEGLGPDTQYF
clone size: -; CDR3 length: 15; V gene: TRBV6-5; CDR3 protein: CASSYSAGELYEQYF
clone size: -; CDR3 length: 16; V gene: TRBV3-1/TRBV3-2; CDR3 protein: CASSQGIGYLNYGYTF
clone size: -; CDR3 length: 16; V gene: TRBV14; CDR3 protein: CASSQDGGAAYSPLHF
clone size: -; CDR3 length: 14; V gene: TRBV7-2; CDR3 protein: CASLLGGTDNEQFF
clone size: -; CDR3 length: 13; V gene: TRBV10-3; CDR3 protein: CAISAAGEETQYF
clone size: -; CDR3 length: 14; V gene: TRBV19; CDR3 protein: CASSLGQGPLGAFF
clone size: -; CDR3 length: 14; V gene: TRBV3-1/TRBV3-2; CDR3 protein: CASSPPRSGYGQYF
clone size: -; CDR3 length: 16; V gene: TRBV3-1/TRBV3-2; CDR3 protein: CASSQDYSASYNEQFF
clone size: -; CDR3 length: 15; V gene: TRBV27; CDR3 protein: CASSLSGPGANVLTF
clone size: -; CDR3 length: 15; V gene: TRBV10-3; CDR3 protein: CAISGGVRAADEAFF
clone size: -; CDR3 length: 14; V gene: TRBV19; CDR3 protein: CASSKDRGRTEAFF
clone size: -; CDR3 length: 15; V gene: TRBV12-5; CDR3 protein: CASGLGRTDTDTQYF
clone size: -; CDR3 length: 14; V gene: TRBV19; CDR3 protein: CASSSVGRGTEAFF
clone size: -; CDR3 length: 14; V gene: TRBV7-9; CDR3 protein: CASSLGYAGLGQYF
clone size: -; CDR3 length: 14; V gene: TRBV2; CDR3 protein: CASSPMGLNTEAFF
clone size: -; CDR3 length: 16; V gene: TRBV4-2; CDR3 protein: CASSQERASLSGGYTF
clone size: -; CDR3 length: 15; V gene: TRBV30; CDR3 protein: CAWSVAPIRNTEAFF